The sequence of this T cell receptor (beta chain) was determined in a study of cytomegalovirus exposure and HLA in healthy donors (dated by TCRdb to about 2017). For context, the study as a whole: In an earlier analysis of 450 to 750 of the donors, around 300 Gb of sequence data and 117 million unique TCR beta sequences from about 179 million T cells were reported. Roughly 300 gigabases of sequencing data and around 85 million unique TCR sequences made up an early release that covered 500 to 700 HLA-typed donors. The genetic ancestry cluster associated with self-reported Caucasian donors included around 76% of the approximately 400 genotyped donors. The study aimed to test whether signatures of past pathogen exposure could be identified by cataloging public T cell receptors. The study used immunosequencing to profile the T cell repertoires of 666 subjects and linked those repertoires to cytomegalovirus serostatus. Along with the roughly 710-subject first cohort, a separate validation cohort of about 110 different subjects was used. High-throughput TCR immunosequencing, statistical association of individual TCRs with disease status, and machine learning were combined to predict cytomegalovirus infection status. In a later analysis, previously published TCR beta repertoires from about 640 donors were re-analyzed and high-resolution HLA genotyping was added so that TCR occurrence patterns could be studied. In the later analysis, no new phenotypic data were used to find candidate immune exposures; instead, reliance was placed on TCR beta sequences and their occurrence across donors. An earlier analysis of approximately 580 of the donors used high-throughput TCR beta sequencing to judge whether each TCR beta V gene segment behaved as functional or pseudogenic. Donor age, sex, ethnicity and CMV serostatus were collected together with the repertoire data. A later genetic analysis used genome-wide SNP genotypes for about 60% of the roughly 700 donors, treating that subset as a discovery cohort. All discovery cohort repertoires had been generated using a single sequencing platform. Both class I and class II loci were covered by HLA typing, at four-digit resolution. The number of typed donors differed by locus: roughly 620-630 for A, B, C, DRB1 and DQB1; 500 to 550 for DQA1; 600 to 610 for DPA1; and some 430 for DPB1. Because of strong linkage in the cohort, a handful of DR-DQ haplotypes were treated as single units for association and clustering. Among roughly 400 genotyped donors of the cohort, an average of around 220,000 unique TCR beta nucleotide sequences was sequenced per donor, of which approximately 18% were non-productive. Here is what the overall study found, with its caveats: Presence/absence analyses assumed roughly uniform sequencing depth across donors, an assumption that may not hold. A later genetic analysis associated a missense DCLRE1C variant with V-gene and J-gene trimming of TCR beta chains, and an independent cohort replicated the association. Because some donors lacked HLA typing at each locus, the association tests relied only on the typed subset. In a later analysis, several top co-occurrence clusters were reported to appear linked to parvovirus B19, influenza, CMV and Epstein-Barr virus. Compared with the roughly 720-donor mean, donors in an Asian-associated ancestry cluster had fewer N-insertions in productive TCRs, according to a later genetic analysis. The sequencing pipeline was judged likely to have produced a cluster of highly shared sequence variants as a technical artifact. According to a later analysis, most CMV-associated TCR beta chains appeared to be HLA-restricted, and the HLA associations seemed to be driven largely by CMV exposure. In an earlier analysis of about 550 of the donors, most TCR beta V segments were observed in productive rearrangements about 90% or about 30% of the time, broadly matching IMGT annotations. In vitro tests confirmed that a few of the cytomegalovirus-associated TCR beta chains recognize cytomegalovirus antigens. Assigning TCR associations to individual alleles was difficult when HLA alleles, especially DR and DQ, strongly co-occurred. According to a later analysis, TCR association rates differed among HLA loci, with DRB1 alleles showing the most associated TCRs and HLA-C alleles showing the fewest. Some IMGT-functional V segments, including TRBV6-2 and TRBV6-3, could not be told apart with the 87-base-pair reads, so those segments were excluded. In a later analysis, HLA-associated TCR beta chains showed more clonal expansion and lower generation probabilities than non-associated chains that were equally common. In both the original and validation cohorts, the classifier was reported to diagnose cytomegalovirus status with high specificity and sensitivity. This cohort had only TCR beta chains sequenced, and the lack of alpha or paired-chain data limited which features could be detected. The only immune exposure information available for the cohort was CMV serostatus. At a false discovery rate of 0.05, a later analysis linked 16,000 or so TCR beta sequences to specific HLA alleles. The study listed 150 to 200 TCR beta chains as associated with cytomegalovirus. Linkage disequilibrium might explain the correlated functional status among segregating V segments, but an unknown experimental factor could not be excluded. Most TCR sequences were observed very rarely across donors, whereas some public TCRs were present in many individuals. The earlier analysis of approximately 540 of the donors excluded roughly 17 rarely observed V segments, including chromosome 9 orphons, because counts were too low. A further reported finding was that TCR beta sequences accurately predicted the HLA-A and HLA-B alleles for most subjects in the first cohort. According to the authors, the approach could potentially be generalized to other disease states and immunological phenotypes.

The cohort consisted of fewer than 700 healthy bone marrow donors. At the time of sampling, all cohort members were nominally healthy, though unrecorded immune exposures were likely present. The donor tested CMV seropositive and was one of the 289 seropositive cohort members. Every donor gave a peripheral blood sample, and the peripheral blood mononuclear cells from that sample were used for TCR beta sequencing. Genomic DNA extraction from the blood cell samples was performed with the Qiagen DNeasy Blood Extraction Kit. Library generation was performed with the immunoSEQ multiplex PCR assay. For the multiplex PCR, a mixture combining 60 forward primers for TCR Vbeta segments and 13 reverse primers for TCR Jbeta segments was used. Amplification of the CDR3 region of rearranged TCR beta genes was performed with a multiplex PCR assay on genomic DNA. Amplified TCR beta libraries were sequenced as 87-base-pair reads on the Illumina HiSeq System. Per the source publication's procedure: Across the roughly 640 repertoires, a later analysis counted 60 million to 90 million unique TCR beta chains, roughly 11 million of which were shared by at least two donors. Raw reads were error-corrected and collapsed into unique sequences with a nearest-neighbor algorithm that merged closely related sequences to remove PCR and sequencing errors. Alignment of CDR3 sequences to IMGT reference sequences was used to assign V, D and J gene segments. For a sequence to be retained, a match of at least six nucleotides to both a V gene segment and a J gene segment was required. Rearrangements were classified as productive when the CDR3 lacked stop codons and remained in frame with V and J, and all other rearrangements were classified as non-productive. CDR3 was defined according to IMGT convention as the region running from the second conserved V-encoded cysteine to the conserved J-encoded phenylalanine. The earlier analysis of roughly 590 of the donors excluded any sequence lacking an unambiguous match to a single V gene segment. An earlier analysis of some 500 of the donors classified V segments as functional when productive rearrangements were above 56.7% and as segregating when the standard deviation between donors was above 5%. A statistical classification framework was developed to diagnose cytomegalovirus status using the catalog of TCR beta chain sequences. A later analysis assigned V and J genes by comparing TCR nucleotide sequences with IMGT/GENE-DB human TR gene sequences. Using the TCRdist pipeline, a later analysis assigned CDR3 sequences along with most-parsimonious VDJ recombination scenarios. In a later analysis, each TCR beta chain was defined by its CDR3 amino acid sequence together with its V-gene family, and reads lacking a unique V-gene family were excluded. A later analysis removed 592 highly shared, low-generation-probability nucleotide sequences to deal with suspected cross-contamination and a sequencing artifact. In a later analysis, a clonal expansion index was calculated for each public chain from normalized within-repertoire ranks of inferred template counts. In a later analysis, generation probabilities were computed using a VDJ recombination model fitted to out-of-frame rearrangements, and the results were checked against IGoR. Hypergeometric tests were used in a later analysis to score TCR-TCR, TCR-HLA and TCR-CMV co-occurrence, with a repertoire-size bias correction applied to the TCR pairs. To estimate false discovery rates, a later analysis permuted the HLA or CMV assignments 20 times. In a later analysis, co-occurring TCRs were grouped using DBSCAN, and TCRdist sequence similarity was added for clustering within HLA-allele-positive subsets. Repertoires with fewer than 30,000 or more than 120,000 public chains, plus five repertoires with anomalous nucleotide sharing, were excluded from co-occurrence clustering. Not all clones reach the TCRdb copy of this immuneACCESS table, which keeps in-frame sequences only. Checked studies attribute under half of the gap to unresolved V genes and leave the rest unexplained. Clone size and the V and J calls come from that table; the DNA yielded D and trimming. Counted in this sample were some 150,000 clones; roughly 80% of them appeared once. The biggest ten clones account for around 7% of the sample.

The CDR3 goes from the cysteine to the phenylalanine over 16 residues. The entry retains the CDR3 DNA only, 48 bases that are in frame from base 1. CDR1 and CDR2, looked up from the germline V gene, are SGHDT and YYEEEE. V and J are truncated by 3 bases and 5 bases respectively, leaving an intervening sequence of 18 bases. About this clone: Which antigen it targets is not known. No base-level quality is on record; no much larger clone is a single base apart.

This receptor chain uses TRBV5-6 and TRBJ1-5; too little of a D gene remains to name it. The source of this sequence is a man aged 40-49 years in good health and CMV-seropositive. Sequencing used PBMCs. The DNA sequence follows: TGTGCCAGCAGCTCGGGAGTTGAGGTGAGGGATCAGCCCCAGCATTTT. This translates into CASSSGVEVRDQPQHF.